This T cell receptor beta chain was identified during a study of T cell responses to AZD1222 COVID-19 vaccine. A word on this clone: What it recognizes is unknown.

TCRdb's table, derived via immunoSEQ multiplex PCR, lists solely in-frame clones and lacks some. The table includes 150,000 to 190,000 clones, around nine tenths detected once. Between the trimmed V and J ends, which lost 3 bases and 6 bases, there was a span of 11 bases. The CDR3 contains 13 residues. Study observations and caveats: Rises in breadth and depth of Spike-specific TCRs came after two AZD1222 doses. Reports indicate that nearly half of spike-specific TCRs are directed at unmutated variant regions.

The specimen comprised peripheral blood, sampled on day 0 of AZD1222 vaccination. The receptor was isolated from an adult in good health. The rearrangement links TRBV12-3 or TRBV12-4 to TRBJ2-5; no clear D. CDR3 sequence (DNA): TGTGCCAGCAGTTTTGGGGTCTGGAAGACCCAGTACTTC. This codes for CASSFGVWKTQYF.